Below, one TCR beta chain is given with its context. This sample is drawn from a study of T cell changes during pregnancy in multiple sclerosis. Measured with immunoSEQ multiplex PCR; TCRdb has only the in-frame clones, and not every one. The sample shows tens of thousands of clones, 92% of them seen only once. The V and J ends lost 3 bases and 7 bases respectively, with 9 bases between them. In germline, CDR1 is SGHAT, CDR2 FQNNGV. The CDR3 extends over 12 amino acids. The rearrangement joins TRBV11-2 to TRBJ1-2; a possible D gene is TRBD1 (5 bases). This TCR was recovered from a female donor with multiple sclerosis, enrolled in a pregnancy study. The starting material was CD4+ T cells from peripheral blood mononuclear cells, obtained after pregnancy. The CDR3 region has the DNA TGTGCCAGCAGCTTGAGCGGGGCTGGCTACACCTTC. Translated, it gives CASSLSGAGYTF. Looking up the rest from reference TRBV11-2 and TRBJ1-2 gives the full variable domain: EAGVAQSPRYKIIEKRQSVAFWCNPISGHATLYWYQQILGQGPKLLIQFQNNGVVDDSQLPKDRFSAERLKGVDSTLKIQPAKLEDSAVYLCASSLSGAGYTFGSGTRLTVV.